One and the same sample provided the 20 T cell receptor beta chains below, sequenced in a study of control samples from healthy donors and cancer patients. The protocol was immunoSEQ multiplex PCR, while the TCRdb copy is restricted to in-frame clones and leaves out a portion. The sample yields 95,000 to 100,000 clones, around 88% seen once. Sequencing was carried out using blood. The receptors shown here come from a man aged 30 to 39 in good health.

This clone was picked up one time. The chain uses TRBV30 and TRBJ1-2, with 10 bases that match TRBD1. The CDR3 length is 15 residues. V was clipped by 0 bases and J by 7 bases; unmatched bases: 8. Per germline, CDR1 GTSNPN and CDR2 SVGIG (reference sequence). CDR3 nucleotide sequence: TGTGCCTGGAGTGTAAAGGGACAGGGGCTCTCTGGCTACACCTTC. It encodes CAWSVKGQGLSGYTF.

The J gene is TRBJ2-7, the V gene TRBV7-2; tentatively, D is TRBD2 (5 bases). The ends were cut back, 5 bases at V and 2 bases at J, with 16 bases in the middle. Germline V lookup: CDR1 SGHTA, CDR2 FQGNSA. CDR3 length: 15 amino acids. CDR3 nucleotides: TGTGCCAGCAGCCTCGGGATTTTGCCCACCTACGAGCAGTACTTC. This encodes CASSLGILPTYEQYF.

CDR3 DNA sequence: TGTGCCTGGAGTGAAGGGGTCCTACGCGAGCAGTACGTC. As protein: CAWSEGVLREQYV. This chain links TRBV30 with TRBJ2-7, with D possibly matching TRBD1 (5 bases). Germline V CDR1 and CDR2: GTSNPN, SVGIG (reference sequence). V gave up 1 base and J gave up 6 bases, with 13 bases separating them. The CDR3 consists of 13 residues.

Only a few counts were recorded for this clone. This chain joins TRBV28 and TRBJ2-2, with D perhaps TRBD2 (6 bases). The germline V gene has CDR1 MDHEN and CDR2 SYDVKM. Trimming took off 6 bases at V and 0 bases at J, with 17 bases between the two ends. The CDR3 loop spans 17 amino acids. The CDR3: CASREGQVEPNTGELFF. The CDR3, as DNA: TGTGCCAGCAGGGAGGGGCAAGTAGAACCGAACACCGGGGAGCTGTTTTTT. The variable domain in full, with the rest retrieved from reference TRBV28 and TRBJ2-2, is DVKVTQSSRYLVKRTGEKVFLECVQDMDHENMFWYRQDPGLGLRLIYFSYDVKMKEKGDIPEGYSVSREKKERFSLILESASTNQTSMYLCASREGQVEPNTGELFFGEGSRLTVL.

For the CDR3, the DNA is TGTGCCAGCAGTCGGACGGGATCCTTCTATGGCTACACCTTC. Residues: CASSRTGSFYGYTF. The rearrangement links TRBV6-2 or TRBV6-3 to TRBJ1-2, with D unresolved. Germline-derived CDR1 and CDR2 are MNHEY and SVGEGT. V lost 5 bases and J 4 bases, leaving 14 bases between the germline ends. The CDR3 spans 14 residues.

The V gene is TRBV6-1, the J gene TRBJ2-4, with 14 positions matching TRBD2. J gave up 0 bases and V 3 bases, and 7 bases lay outside the gene matches. The CDR3 runs 19 residues. Germline lookup yields CDR1 MNHNS and CDR2 SASEGT. The CDR3 sequence is CASSDRLAGGTLAKNIQYF. DNA for the CDR3: TGTGCCAGCAGTGATAGACTAGCGGGGGGGACCCTAGCCAAAAACATTCAGTACTTC.

This clone is a singleton in its sample. This rearrangement joins TRBV6-4 to TRBJ2-5; D call uncertain. Trimming left V 2 bases short and J 8 bases short, with 12 bases between. This CDR3 is built from 13 residues. Germline CDR1 reads MRHNA; CDR2 reads SNTAGT. The CDR3 nucleotides read TGTGCCAGCAGTGACCGTTTTTGGAATACCCAGTACTTC. It codes for CASSDRFWNTQYF.

The gene calls are TRBV14 and TRBJ1-2, with TRBD1 matching 8 bases. Unmatched junction bases numbered 3, after V lost 1 base and J lost 8 bases. The CDR3 sequence is 13 residues long. Per the germline V gene, CDR1 is SGHDN and CDR2 is FVKESK. In DNA, the CDR3 is TGTGCCAGCAGCCAAGCCAGGGGGCAGGGCTACACCTTC. Translating gives CASSQARGQGYTF.

This clone was seen a handful of times. This sequence joins TRBV2 and TRBJ2-5; the match to TRBD1 covers 10 bases. Germline V CDR1 and CDR2: SNHLY, FYNNEI. The CDR3 has 15 residues. V was pared by 6 bases and J by 5 bases, with 9 bases of the junction left unmatched. The CDR3, as DNA: TGTGCCAGCAGCCTTCTGACAGGGGGCGGGGAGACCCAGTACTTC. This sequence encodes CASSLLTGGGETQYF. Full variable domain (outside the CDR3, taken from reference TRBV2 and TRBJ2-5): EPEVTQTPSHQVTQMGQEVILRCVPISNHLYFYWYRQILGQKVEFLVSFYNNEISEKSEIFDDQFSVERPDGSNFTLKIRSTKLEDSAMYFCASSLLTGGGETQYFGPGTRLLVL.

This clone was seen only a few times. This chain connects TRBV29-1 to TRBJ1-1, with TRBD1 as a possible D gene (5 bases). This CDR3 spans 11 amino acids. Trimming left V 4 bases short and J 3 bases short, with 6 bases between. CDR1 and CDR2 from the germline V gene are SQVTM and ANQGSEA. The CDR3 DNA reads as TGCAGCGTTGGGGGGTACACTGAAGCTTTCTTT. Protein: CSVGGYTEAFF.

The genes are TRBV5-6 and TRBJ2-5; D perhaps matches TRBD2 (7 bases). The germline V and J ends were trimmed by 4 bases and 4 bases, with 20 bases remaining between them. Looked up from germline, CDR1 is SGHDT and CDR2 is YYEEEE. The CDR3 consists of 16 residues. The CDR3 DNA is TGTGCCAGCAGCCCTGGGGGGGCCTGGGGACGAGAGACCCAGTACTTC. It specifies CASSPGGAWGRETQYF.

This clone was counted between two and nine times. The chain is built from TRBV6-5 and TRBJ1-2; D call uncertain. The CDR3 covers 13 residues. Germline loops: CDR1 MNHEY, CDR2 SVGAGI. Deletions cut 0 bases from V and 6 bases from J, with 8 bases between. CDR3 residues: CASSYSHRNGYTF. DNA of the CDR3: TGTGCCAGCAGTTACTCCCACCGAAATGGCTACACCTTC.

This clone has only one observation. V usage is TRBV28 and J usage is TRBJ1-5, with D perhaps matching TRBD1 (6 bases). CDR3 length equals 16 residues. V was clipped by 4 bases and J by 4 bases, with 17 bases between them. The germline V gene has CDR1 MDHEN and CDR2 SYDVKM. CDR3 bases: TGTGCCAGCAGTTCTCATCAGGGGCGGGCGAATCAGCCCCAGCATTTT. This codes for CASSSHQGRANQPQHF.

This chain joins TRBV18 and TRBJ2-3; 7 nucleotides agree with TRBD1. This CDR3 comprises 14 residues. Germline CDR1 and CDR2: KGHSH and LQKENI. V lost 3 bases to trimming and J lost 2 bases; unmatched junction nucleotides: 2. This CDR3 reads CASSPGQTTDTQYF. CDR3 DNA: TGTGCCAGCTCACCGGGACAGACCACAGATACGCAGTATTTT.

The chain employs TRBV4-3 and TRBJ1-4; D may be TRBD1 (5 bases). Trimming pared 3 bases from V and 9 bases from J, leaving 14 bases between. This CDR3 has 14 residues. The germline CDR1 and CDR2 sequences are LGHNA and YSLEER. The CDR3 DNA is TGCGCCAGCAGCCAGGCGGGACCTTGGAAAAAACTGTTTTTT. Translating it yields CASSQAGPWKKLFF.

This CDR3 is CAWTAAPSYEQYF. The CDR3 DNA sequence: TGTGCCTGGACCGCAGCCCCTTCCTACGAGCAGTACTTC. The chain couples TRBV30 to TRBJ2-7; D is undetermined. Germline CDR1 is GTSNPN and CDR2 is SVGIG (reference sequence). Trimming shortened V by 4 bases and J by 1 base, and 11 bases separated the two germline ends. The CDR3 consists of 13 residues.

This clone appeared once. In DNA form, the CDR3 reads TGTGCTAGTGGCTCAGCAGGGGATGAGCAGTTCTTC. It encodes CASGSAGDEQFF. The chain recombines TRBV12-5 with TRBJ2-1; D might be TRBD1 (6 bases). Trimming took 6 bases from V and 8 from J, leaving 11 bases between them. Germline V gene data show CDR1 as LGHNT and CDR2 as FRNRAP. The CDR3 runs to 12 residues.

This clone has only one observation. The gene calls are TRBV29-1 and TRBJ2-5; perhaps D is TRBD1 or TRBD2 (6 bases each). Trimming removed 2 bases at V and 5 bases at J, with 12 bases between. CDR3 length: 13 amino acids. CDR1 is SQVTM and CDR2 is ANQGSEA in the germline V gene. As DNA, the CDR3 is TGCAGCGTTGAAAGGGGGGCTGGGGAGACCCAGTACTTC. Translation: CSVERGAGETQYF.

The chain employs TRBV9 and TRBJ2-6, with TRBD2 identical over 15 bases. This CDR3 is 21 amino acids long. Losses at the gene ends were 4 bases for V and 0 bases for J; bases not matched to a gene: 11. Germline CDR1 and CDR2: SGDLS and YYNGEE. Here the CDR3 DNA reads TGTGCCAGCAGCCTTGGACTAGCGGGAGGGTTGGGGCCCTCTGGGGCCAACGTCCTGACTTTC. This codes for CASSLGLAGGLGPSGANVLTF.

The chain couples TRBV6-5 to TRBJ2-3; D call uncertain. The CDR3 totals 12 residues. Germline CDR1 is MNHEY and CDR2 is SVGAGI. The ends were cut back, 3 bases at V and 6 bases at J, with 7 bases in the middle. CDR3: CASSYAVDTQYF. The CDR3 coding sequence is TGTGCCAGCAGTTATGCGGTGGATACGCAGTATTTT.